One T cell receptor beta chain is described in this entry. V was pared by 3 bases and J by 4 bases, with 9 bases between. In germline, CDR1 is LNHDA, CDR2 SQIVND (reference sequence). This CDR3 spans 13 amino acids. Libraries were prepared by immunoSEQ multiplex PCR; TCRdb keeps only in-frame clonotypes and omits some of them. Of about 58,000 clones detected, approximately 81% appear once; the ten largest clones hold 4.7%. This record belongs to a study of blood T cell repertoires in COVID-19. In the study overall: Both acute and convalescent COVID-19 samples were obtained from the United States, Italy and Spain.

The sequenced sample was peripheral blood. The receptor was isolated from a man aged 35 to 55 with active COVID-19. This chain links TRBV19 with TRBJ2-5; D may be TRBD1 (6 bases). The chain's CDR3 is CASSIGGGETQYF. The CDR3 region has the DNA TGTGCCAGTAGTATTGGGGGCGGAGAGACCCAGTACTTC.